This T cell receptor (beta chain) comes out of a study of identifying expanded T cells in peripheral blood. Study-level results: Variance in clone template counts between approximately two-week samples significantly increased with total template count across all healthy donors. Over around two and four weeks, about 17 and 20 clones changed, versus more than 1 between replicates.

Assay: immunoSEQ multiplex PCR; the TCRdb copy retains only in-frame clones and omits some. The data show fewer than 55,000 clones, about 80% seen once. Healthy donors had no documented immune events, such as infections, while sampled. A remark on this clone: Its antigen is undetermined.

Specimen: blood. The sequence derives from a person aged 18 to 75 in good health.

Here the CDR3 reads CASSDSGETNGYTF. Here the CDR3 DNA reads TGTGCCAGCAGTGACTCAGGGGAAACCAACGGCTACACCTTC. The chain employs TRBV6-4 and TRBJ1-2; D perhaps matches TRBD1 (5 bases). Germline CDR1 MRHNA, CDR2 SNTAGT. V shed 0 bases and J shed 8 bases, with 13 bases lying between them. The CDR3 runs 14 residues.